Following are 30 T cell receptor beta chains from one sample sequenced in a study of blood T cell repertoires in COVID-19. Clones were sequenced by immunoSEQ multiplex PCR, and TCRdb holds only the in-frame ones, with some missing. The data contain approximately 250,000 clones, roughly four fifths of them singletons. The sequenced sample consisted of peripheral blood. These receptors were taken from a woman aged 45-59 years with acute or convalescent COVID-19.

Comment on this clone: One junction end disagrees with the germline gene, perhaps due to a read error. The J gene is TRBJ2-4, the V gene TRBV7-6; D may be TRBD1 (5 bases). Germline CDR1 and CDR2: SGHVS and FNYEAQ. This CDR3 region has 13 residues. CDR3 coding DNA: TGTGCCAGCAGCTTAGGGACAAACGACATTCAGTGCTTC. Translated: CASSLGTNDIQCF.

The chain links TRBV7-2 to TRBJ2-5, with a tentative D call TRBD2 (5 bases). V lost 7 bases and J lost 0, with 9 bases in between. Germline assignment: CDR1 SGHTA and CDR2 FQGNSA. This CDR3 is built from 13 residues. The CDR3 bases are TGTGCCAGCAAGCGGTCGAACCAAGAGACCCAGTACTTC. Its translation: CASKRSNQETQYF.

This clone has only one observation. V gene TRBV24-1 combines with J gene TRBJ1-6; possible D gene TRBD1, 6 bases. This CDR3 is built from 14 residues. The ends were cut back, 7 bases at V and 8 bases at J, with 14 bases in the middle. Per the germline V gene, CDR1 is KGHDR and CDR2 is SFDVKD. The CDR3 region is CATRDRGGDSPLHF. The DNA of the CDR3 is TGTGCCACCAGGGATCGAGGGGGAGATTCACCCCTCCACTTT.

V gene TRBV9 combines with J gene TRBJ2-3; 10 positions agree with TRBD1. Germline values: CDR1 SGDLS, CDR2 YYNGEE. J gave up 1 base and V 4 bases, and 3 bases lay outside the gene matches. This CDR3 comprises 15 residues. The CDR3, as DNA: TGTGCCAGCAGCCTGGGACAGGGGCGCACAGATACGCAGTATTTT. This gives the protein CASSLGQGRTDTQYF.

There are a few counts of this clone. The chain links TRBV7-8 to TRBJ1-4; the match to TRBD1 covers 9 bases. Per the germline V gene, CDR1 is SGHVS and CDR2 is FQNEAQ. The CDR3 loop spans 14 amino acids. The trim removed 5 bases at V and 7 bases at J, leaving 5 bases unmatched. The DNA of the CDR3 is TGTGCCAGCAGCCGGACAGGGGCCGGTGAAAAACTGTTTTTT. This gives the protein CASSRTGAGEKLFF.

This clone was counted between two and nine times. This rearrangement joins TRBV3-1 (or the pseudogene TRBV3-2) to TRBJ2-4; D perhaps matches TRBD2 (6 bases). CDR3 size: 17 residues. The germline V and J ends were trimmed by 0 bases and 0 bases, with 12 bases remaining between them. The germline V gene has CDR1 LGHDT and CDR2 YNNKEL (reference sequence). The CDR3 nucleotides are TGTGCCAGCAGCCAAGAGGGAGGAGGGACAGCCAAAAACATTCAGTACTTC. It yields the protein CASSQEGGGTAKNIQYF.

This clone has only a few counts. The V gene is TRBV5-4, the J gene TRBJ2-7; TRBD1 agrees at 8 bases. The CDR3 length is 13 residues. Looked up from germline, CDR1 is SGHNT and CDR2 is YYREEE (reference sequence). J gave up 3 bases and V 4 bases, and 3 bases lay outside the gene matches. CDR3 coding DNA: TGTGCCAGCAGCAGCGGACAGGGCTACGAGCAGTACTTC. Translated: CASSSGQGYEQYF.

CDR3 coding DNA: TGTGCCAGCAGCTTAGGCGGCGGGGAGACCCAGTACTTC. Translating it yields CASSLGGGETQYF. This sequence joins TRBV11-2 and TRBJ2-5; perhaps TRBD2 as D (5 bases). Trimming stripped 1 base from V and 5 bases from J, with 8 bases between. This CDR3 region has 13 residues. Germline-derived CDR1 and CDR2 are SGHAT and FQNNGV.

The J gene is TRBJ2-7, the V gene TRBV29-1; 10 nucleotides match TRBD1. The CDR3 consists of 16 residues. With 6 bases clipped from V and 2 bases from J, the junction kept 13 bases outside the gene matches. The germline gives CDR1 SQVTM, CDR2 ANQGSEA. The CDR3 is CSVHIGGQGYAYEQYF. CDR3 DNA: TGCAGCGTCCACATTGGGGGACAGGGGTATGCCTACGAGCAGTACTTC.

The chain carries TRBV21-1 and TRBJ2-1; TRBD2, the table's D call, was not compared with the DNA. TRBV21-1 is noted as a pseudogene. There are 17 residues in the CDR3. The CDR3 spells CASSKAAFSGSYNEQFF. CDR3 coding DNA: TGTGCCAGCAGCAAAGCCGCCTTTAGCGGGAGCTACAATGAGCAGTTCTTC.

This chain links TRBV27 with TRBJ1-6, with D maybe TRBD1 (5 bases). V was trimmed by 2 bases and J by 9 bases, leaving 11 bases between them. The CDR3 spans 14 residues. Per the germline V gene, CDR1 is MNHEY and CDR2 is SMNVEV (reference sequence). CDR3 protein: CASSLGGESSPLHF. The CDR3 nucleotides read TGTGCCAGCAGTTTAGGGGGGGAATCTTCACCCCTCCACTTT.

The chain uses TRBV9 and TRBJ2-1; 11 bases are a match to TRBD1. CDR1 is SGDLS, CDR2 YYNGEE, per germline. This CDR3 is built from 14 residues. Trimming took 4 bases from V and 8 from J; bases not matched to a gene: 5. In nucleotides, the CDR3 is TGTGCCAGCAGCTGGGGACAGGGGGTCCATGAGCAGTTCTTC. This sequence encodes CASSWGQGVHEQFF.

CDR3 residues: CASIADLSYNEQFF. As DNA, the CDR3 is TGTGCCAGCATAGCGGACCTCTCCTACAATGAGCAGTTCTTC. The V call is TRBV2, the J call TRBJ2-1; D might be TRBD2 (6 bases). CDR3 size: 14 residues. The germline V and J ends were trimmed by 7 bases and 0 bases, with 10 bases remaining between them. The germline V gene encodes CDR1 SNHLY and CDR2 FYNNEI.

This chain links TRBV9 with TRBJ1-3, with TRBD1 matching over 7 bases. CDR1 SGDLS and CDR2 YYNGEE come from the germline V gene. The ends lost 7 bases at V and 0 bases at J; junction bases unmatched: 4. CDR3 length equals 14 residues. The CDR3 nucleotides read TGTGCCAGCGCAGCAGGGGGCTCTGGAAACACCATATATTTT. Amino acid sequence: CASAAGGSGNTIYF.

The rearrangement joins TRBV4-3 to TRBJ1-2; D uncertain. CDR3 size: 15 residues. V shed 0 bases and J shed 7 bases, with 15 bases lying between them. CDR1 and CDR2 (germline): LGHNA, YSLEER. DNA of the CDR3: TGCGCCAGCAGCCAAGAAATGGTACAGTCGCGTGGCTACACCTTC. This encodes CASSQEMVQSRGYTF.

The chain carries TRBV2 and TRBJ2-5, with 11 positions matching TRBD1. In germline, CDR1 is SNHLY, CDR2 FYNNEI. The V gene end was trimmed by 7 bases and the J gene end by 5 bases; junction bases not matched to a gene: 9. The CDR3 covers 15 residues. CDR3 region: CASKEDRGQSETQYF. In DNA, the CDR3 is TGTGCCAGCAAAGAGGACAGGGGGCAATCTGAGACCCAGTACTTC.

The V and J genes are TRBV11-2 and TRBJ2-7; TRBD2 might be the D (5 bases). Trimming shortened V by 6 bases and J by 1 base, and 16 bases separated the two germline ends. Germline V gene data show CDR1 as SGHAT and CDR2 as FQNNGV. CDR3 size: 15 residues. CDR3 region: CASSSLDGGSYEQYF. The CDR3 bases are TGTGCCAGCAGTTCTTTGGACGGAGGTTCCTACGAGCAGTACTTC.

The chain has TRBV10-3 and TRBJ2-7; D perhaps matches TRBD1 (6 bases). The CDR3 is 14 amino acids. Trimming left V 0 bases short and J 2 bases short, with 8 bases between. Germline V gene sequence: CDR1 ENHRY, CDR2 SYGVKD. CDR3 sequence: CAISESGQPYEQYF. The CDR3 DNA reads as TGTGCCATCAGTGAGTCGGGACAACCCTACGAGCAGTACTTC.

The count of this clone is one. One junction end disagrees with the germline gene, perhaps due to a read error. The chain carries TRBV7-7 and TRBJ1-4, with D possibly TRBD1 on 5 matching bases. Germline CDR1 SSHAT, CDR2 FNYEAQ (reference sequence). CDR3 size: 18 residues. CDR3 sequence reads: CASSSCGCKGTTNEKLFF. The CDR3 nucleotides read TGTGCTAGCAGCTCCTGTGGCTGTAAGGGGACAACTAATGAAAAACTGTTTTTT.

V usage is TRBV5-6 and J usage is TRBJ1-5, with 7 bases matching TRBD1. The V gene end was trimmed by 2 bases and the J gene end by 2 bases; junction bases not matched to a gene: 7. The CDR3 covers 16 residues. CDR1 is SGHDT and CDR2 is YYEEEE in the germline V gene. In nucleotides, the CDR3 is TGTGCCAGCAGCTTTGGAGGGGGCGCCGGCAATCAGCCCCAGCATTTT. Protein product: CASSFGGGAGNQPQHF.

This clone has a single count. CDR3 in DNA: TGTGCCAGCAGCCAAGATGCCAGGCTTAACTATGGCTACACCTTC. It encodes CASSQDARLNYGYTF. The rearrangement uses TRBV3-1 (or the pseudogene TRBV3-2) and TRBJ1-2; D remains unclear. The CDR3 has 15 residues. The V and J ends lost 0 bases and 1 base respectively, with 9 bases between them. CDR1 is LGHDT, CDR2 YNNKEL, per germline (reference sequence).

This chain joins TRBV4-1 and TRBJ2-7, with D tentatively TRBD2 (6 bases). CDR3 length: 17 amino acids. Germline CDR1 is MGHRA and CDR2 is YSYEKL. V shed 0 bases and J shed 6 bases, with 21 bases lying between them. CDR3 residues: CASSQDSPGLKRPEQYF. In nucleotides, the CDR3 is TGCGCCAGCAGCCAAGATTCCCCGGGACTTAAACGTCCCGAGCAGTACTTC.

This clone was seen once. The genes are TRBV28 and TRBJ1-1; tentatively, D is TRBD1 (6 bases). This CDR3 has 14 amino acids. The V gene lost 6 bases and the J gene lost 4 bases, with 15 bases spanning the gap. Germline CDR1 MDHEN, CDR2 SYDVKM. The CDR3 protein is CASSYRIQGTEAFF. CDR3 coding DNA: TGTGCCAGCAGCTACAGGATACAGGGCACTGAAGCTTTCTTT.

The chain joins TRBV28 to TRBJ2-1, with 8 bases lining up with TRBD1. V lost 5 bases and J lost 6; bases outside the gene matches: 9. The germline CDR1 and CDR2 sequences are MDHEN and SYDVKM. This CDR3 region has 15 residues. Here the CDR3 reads CASSKAGQGFNEQFF. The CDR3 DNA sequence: TGTGCCAGCAGTAAGGCCGGACAGGGATTCAATGAGCAGTTCTTC.

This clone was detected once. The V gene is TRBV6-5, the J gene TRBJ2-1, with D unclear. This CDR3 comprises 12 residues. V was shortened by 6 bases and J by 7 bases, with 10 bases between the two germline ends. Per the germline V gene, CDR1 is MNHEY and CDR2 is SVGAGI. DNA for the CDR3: TGTGCCAGCAGGGAGATTAAAAATGAGCAGTTCTTC. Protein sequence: CASREIKNEQFF.

CDR3 region: CASSGETGAYGYTF. The CDR3, as DNA: TGTGCCAGCAGCGGGGAAACAGGGGCTTATGGCTACACCTTC. The chain combines TRBV7-9 with TRBJ1-2, with 7 bases fitting TRBD1. Looked up from germline, CDR1 is SEHNR and CDR2 is FQNEAQ (reference sequence). J lost 5 bases, V lost 5 bases, and 8 bases had no gene match. This CDR3 has 14 residues.

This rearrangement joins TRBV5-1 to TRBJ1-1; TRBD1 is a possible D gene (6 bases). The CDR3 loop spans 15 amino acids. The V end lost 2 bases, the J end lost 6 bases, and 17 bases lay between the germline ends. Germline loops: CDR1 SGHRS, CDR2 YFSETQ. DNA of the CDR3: TGCGCCAGCAGCTTACAGGGAGGGGTGTACCCTGAAGCTTTCTTT. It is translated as CASSLQGGVYPEAFF.

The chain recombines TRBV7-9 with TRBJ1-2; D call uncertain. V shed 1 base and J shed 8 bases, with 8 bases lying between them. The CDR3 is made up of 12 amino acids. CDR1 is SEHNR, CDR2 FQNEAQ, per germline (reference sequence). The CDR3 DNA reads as TGTGCCAGCAGCTTAGACAGTTGGGGCTACACCTTC. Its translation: CASSLDSWGYTF.

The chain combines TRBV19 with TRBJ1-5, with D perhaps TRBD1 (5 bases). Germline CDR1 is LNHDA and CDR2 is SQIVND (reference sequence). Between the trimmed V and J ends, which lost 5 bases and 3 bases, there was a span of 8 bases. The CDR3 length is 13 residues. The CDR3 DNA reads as TGTGCCAGTAGTTTACAGGTCAATCAGCCCCAGCATTTT. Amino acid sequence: CASSLQVNQPQHF.

CDR3 residues: CASSLSGGGSPLHF. The CDR3 bases are TGTGCCAGCAGCTTATCAGGGGGCGGTTCACCCCTCCACTTT. This sequence joins TRBV7-3 and TRBJ1-6, with 8 bases aligning to TRBD1. Trimming cost V 2 bases and J 9 bases; bases outside gene matches: 3. Germline V lookup: CDR1 SGHTA, CDR2 FQGTGA. CDR3 length: 14 residues. Complete variable domain (other parts from reference TRBV7-3 and TRBJ1-6): GAGVSQTPSNKVTEKGKYVELRCDPISGHTALYWYRQSLGQGPEFLIYFQGTGAADDSGLPNDRFFAVRPEGSVSTLKIQRTERGDSAVYLCASSLSGGGSPLHFGNGTRLTVT.